The next 28 T cell receptor beta chains were all read from a single sample in a study of cytomegalovirus exposure and HLA in healthy donors. The PCR had 60 Vbeta and 13 Jbeta primers. Produced via immunoSEQ multiplex PCR; TCRdb's table is partial and in-frame only. Of some 190,000 clones in the sample, about 81% were seen once. The source material was PBMCs. Receptors were obtained from a man aged 35 to 55 in good health and CMV-seronegative.

This clone appeared a single time. V and J are TRBV6-5 and TRBJ2-7; a possible D gene is TRBD1 (5 bases). V was pared by 5 bases and J by 2 bases, with 16 bases between. Germline V gives CDR1 MNHEY, CDR2 SVGAGI. The CDR3 contains 15 residues. CDR3 coding DNA: TGTGCCAGCAGTGCCGACAGCTACGTCGCCTACGAGCAGTACTTC. It codes for CASSADSYVAYEQYF.

The table lists this clone with a few counts. The chain uses TRBV11-2 and TRBJ2-1, with 7 bases fitting TRBD1. V lost 1 base, J lost 4 bases, and 1 base stayed unmatched. The length of the CDR3 is 14 residues. Germline CDR1 reads SGHAT; CDR2 reads FQNNGV. The CDR3: CASSLARGYNEQFF. CDR3 DNA: TGTGCCAGCAGCTTAGCCAGGGGGTACAATGAGCAGTTCTTC.

This clone has a handful of counts. The chain couples TRBV2 to TRBJ1-1; D is possibly TRBD1 (5 bases). CDR3 length: 13 residues. Germline V gene data show CDR1 as SNHLY and CDR2 as FYNNEI. The V end was cut by 4 bases, the J end by 1 base, with 7 bases between. The CDR3 sequence: CASSGQTNTEAFF. The CDR3 coding sequence is TGTGCCAGCAGTGGACAGACGAACACTGAAGCTTTCTTT.

The chain couples TRBV4-2 to TRBJ1-2; 9 bases are a match to TRBD1. CDR1 LGHNA and CDR2 YNFKEQ come from the germline V gene. The CDR3 consists of 15 residues. The trim removed 4 bases at V and 2 bases at J, leaving 5 bases unmatched. The chain's CDR3 is CASSPRQGGNYGYTF. The CDR3 DNA reads as TGTGCCAGCAGCCCAAGACAGGGGGGGAACTATGGCTACACCTTC.

The V gene is TRBV28, the J gene TRBJ1-1; D is perhaps TRBD1 (6 bases). The CDR3 sequence is 17 residues long. V was cut by 7 bases and J by 3 bases, with 24 bases left in between. Per germline, CDR1 MDHEN and CDR2 SYDVKM. Written as DNA, the CDR3 is TGTGCCAGCACCAAAAGACAGCCCTTTAAGGGGGACACTGAAGCTTTCTTT. It codes for CASTKRQPFKGDTEAFF.

V gene TRBV5-6 combines with J gene TRBJ2-1; possibly TRBD2 for D (5 bases). The germline V gene encodes CDR1 SGHDT and CDR2 YYEEEE. The V end lost 0 bases, the J end lost 0 bases, and 10 bases lay between the germline ends. This CDR3 region has 16 residues. CDR3 bases: TGTGCCAGCAGCTTGGGCGACTACCACTCCTACAATGAGCAGTTCTTC. Translating it yields CASSLGDYHSYNEQFF.

The rearrangement joins TRBV28 to TRBJ2-2; 9 positions match TRBD1. J gave up 5 bases and V 6 bases, and 7 bases lay outside the gene matches. Germline loops: CDR1 MDHEN, CDR2 SYDVKM. This CDR3 comprises 15 residues. The CDR3 loop reads CASRWDRVSTGELFF. The DNA of the CDR3 is TGTGCCAGCAGGTGGGACAGGGTCTCAACCGGGGAGCTGTTTTTT.

In this sample, this clone turned up a few times. The chain combines TRBV29-1 with TRBJ2-3; 12 nucleotides agree with TRBD2. CDR1 and CDR2 from the germline V gene are SQVTM and ANQGSEA. This CDR3 contains 15 residues. The ends lost 1 base at V and 5 bases at J; junction bases unmatched: 4. The CDR3 DNA follows: TGCAGCGTTGAAGGGGCTAGCGGGGGGGAAGATACGCAGTATTTT. This codes for CSVEGASGGEDTQYF.

This chain uses TRBV6-4 with TRBJ2-3; TRBD2 matches 8 bases. Per germline, CDR1 MRHNA and CDR2 SNTAGT. V lost 6 bases to trimming and J lost 2 bases; unmatched junction nucleotides: 4. CDR3 length: 14 amino acids. The DNA for the CDR3 is TGTGCCAGCAGCCTCGGACTAGCCACAGATACGCAGTATTTT. It specifies CASSLGLATDTQYF.

The chain employs TRBV4-3 and TRBJ2-7; D possibly corresponds to TRBD2 (5 bases). Trimming removed 0 bases from V and 4 bases from J, with 10 bases in between. The CDR3 length is 14 residues. Germline V gene data show CDR1 as LGHNA and CDR2 as YSLEER. CDR3 DNA: TGCGCCAGCAGCCAAGATCTCGGGAATTACGAGCAGTACTTC. This gives the protein CASSQDLGNYEQYF.

This chain links TRBV29-1 with TRBJ2-5; perhaps TRBD2 as D (7 bases). Germline lookup yields CDR1 SQVTM and CDR2 ANQGSEA. V dropped 6 bases and J dropped 1 base, with 18 bases sitting between them. The CDR3 length is 15 residues. DNA of the CDR3: TGCAGCGTAGGGGGGGTAGGGGGACCCCAAGAGACCCAGTACTTC. Translating gives CSVGGVGGPQETQYF.

The chain joins TRBV4-1 to TRBJ1-1; 9 bases agree with TRBD1. The CDR3 totals 13 residues. Germline CDR1 MGHRA, CDR2 YSYEKL. V lost 6 bases to trimming and J lost 1 base; unmatched junction nucleotides: 0. The CDR3 DNA follows: TGCGCCAGCAGGGACAGGGGGAACACTGAAGCTTTCTTT. This codes for CASRDRGNTEAFF.

This clone was seen more than once but under ten times. As DNA, the CDR3 is TGTGCCAGCTCACCCCGGAGCGACAGGGTGTACGATTCACCCCTCCACTTT. It yields the protein CASSPRSDRVYDSPLHF. The chain combines TRBV18 with TRBJ1-6, with 7 nucleotides matching TRBD1. Germline V gene data show CDR1 as KGHSH and CDR2 as LQKENI. V lost 3 bases and J lost 8; bases outside the gene matches: 13. The CDR3 is made up of 17 amino acids.

This clone was counted a single time. This chain connects TRBV11-2 to TRBJ2-2; 7 nucleotides align to TRBD1. CDR3 length: 13 residues. The germline V gene encodes CDR1 SGHAT and CDR2 FQNNGV. Trimming cost V 6 bases and J 6 bases; bases outside gene matches: 4. The CDR3 is CASRNRGPGELFF. CDR3 sequence (DNA): TGTGCCAGCAGAAACAGGGGTCCCGGGGAGCTGTTTTTT.

The genes are TRBV7-2 and TRBJ2-7; TRBD1 is a possible D gene (5 bases). The germline V and J ends were trimmed by 5 bases and 3 bases, with 11 bases remaining between them. The length of the CDR3 is 13 residues. The germline CDR1 and CDR2 sequences are SGHTA and FQGNSA. The CDR3: CASSPGHLYEQYF. CDR3 nucleotides: TGTGCCAGCAGCCCTGGACACCTCTACGAGCAGTACTTC.

This clone occurred once. The V call is TRBV7-6, the J call TRBJ2-1; TRBD2 agrees at 14 bases. V lost 2 bases, J lost 7 bases, and 4 bases stayed unmatched. Per the germline V gene, CDR1 is SGHVS and CDR2 is FNYEAQ. The CDR3 has 16 amino acids. CDR3 bases: TGTGCCAGCAGCTTAACCGGGACTAGCGGGAGTAATGAGCAGTTCTTC. Translation gives CASSLTGTSGSNEQFF.

The V and J genes are TRBV7-2 and TRBJ2-7; 12 bases agree with TRBD2. Germline V CDR1 and CDR2: SGHTA, FQGNSA. V trimming: 6 bases; J trimming: 5 bases; junction bases outside the gene matches: 2. The length of the CDR3 is 13 residues. The CDR3 reads CASSTSGGNEQYF. The CDR3 region has the DNA TGTGCCAGCAGTACTAGCGGGGGGAACGAGCAGTACTTC.

In its sample, this clone was seen a few times. The chain joins TRBV2 to TRBJ2-6, with a possible D match to TRBD1 (5 bases). Germline CDR1 reads SNHLY; CDR2 reads FYNNEI. The CDR3 covers 14 residues. The germline V and J ends were trimmed by 7 bases and 1 base, with 8 bases remaining between them. The CDR3: CASTGQSGANVLTF. DNA of the CDR3: TGTGCCAGCACAGGGCAGTCTGGGGCCAACGTCCTGACTTTC.

The V call is TRBV30, the J call TRBJ2-1; 11 bases align to TRBD1. This CDR3 spans 14 amino acids. Germline loops: CDR1 GTSNPN, CDR2 SVGIG (reference sequence). V gave up 5 bases and J gave up 4 bases; unmatched junction bases: 4. CDR3 sequence (DNA): TGTGCCTGGGACGGGACAGGGGGATACAATGAGCAGTTCTTC. Residues: CAWDGTGGYNEQFF.

V and J are TRBV2 and TRBJ1-5; TRBD1 might be the D (5 bases). The ends were cut back, 6 bases at V and 0 bases at J, with 21 bases in the middle. The CDR3 is 18 amino acids. Germline V CDR1 and CDR2: SNHLY, FYNNEI. The CDR3 sequence is CASRATRIRGGSNQPQHF. CDR3 in DNA: TGTGCCAGCAGGGCTACGCGAATACGGGGGGGTAGCAATCAGCCCCAGCATTTT. Supplemented by reference TRBV2 and TRBJ1-5, the full variable domain reads EPEVTQTPSHQVTQMGQEVILRCVPISNHLYFYWYRQILGQKVEFLVSFYNNEISEKSEIFDDQFSVERPDGSNFTLKIRSTKLEDSAMYFCASRATRIRGGSNQPQHFGDGTRLSIL.

The table lists this clone with a few counts. The V call is TRBV28, the J call TRBJ2-3; 10 bases are a match to TRBD2. CDR1 is MDHEN and CDR2 is SYDVKM in the germline V gene. J was trimmed by 4 bases and V by 1 base; bases with no gene match: 8. CDR3 length equals 17 residues. The CDR3 loop reads CASSLFRLAGVPDTQYF. CDR3 nucleotides: TGTGCCAGCAGTTTATTCCGGCTAGCGGGAGTACCAGATACGCAGTATTTT. Based on the CDR3 plus reference TRBV28 and TRBJ2-3, the full variable domain is DVKVTQSSRYLVKRTGEKVFLECVQDMDHENMFWYRQDPGLGLRLIYFSYDVKMKEKGDIPEGYSVSREKKERFSLILESASTNQTSMYLCASSLFRLAGVPDTQYFGPGTRLTVL.

The chain has TRBV18 and TRBJ2-5; maybe TRBD1 (5 bases). Trimming took off 6 bases at V and 1 base at J, with 9 bases between the two ends. Germline CDR1 is KGHSH and CDR2 is LQKENI. This CDR3 spans 13 amino acids. CDR3 loop: CASSLDSQETQYF. The CDR3 nucleotides read TGTGCCAGCTCCCTAGACAGCCAAGAGACCCAGTACTTC.

This clone was counted a single time. Other DNA sequences in this specimen translate into the identical CDR3. This rearrangement joins TRBV6-6 to TRBJ2-1, with D tentatively TRBD1 (6 bases). V lost 6 bases to trimming and J lost 9 bases, with 24 bases between them. The germline gives CDR1 MNHNY, CDR2 SVGAGI (reference sequence). This CDR3 has 16 residues. CDR3 in amino acids: CASRYTGTGLYPEQFF. The CDR3 bases are TGTGCCAGCAGATATACCGGAACAGGGTTATACCCTGAGCAGTTCTTC.

This clone was counted a few times. The chain recombines TRBV28 with TRBJ2-3, with 10 bases that match TRBD1. This CDR3 comprises 17 residues. V gave up 4 bases and J gave up 3 bases; unmatched junction bases: 10. Per the germline V gene, CDR1 is MDHEN and CDR2 is SYDVKM. The CDR3 here is CASSSPLGDRGTDTQYF. DNA for the CDR3: TGTGCCAGCAGTTCCCCCCTCGGGGACAGGGGTACAGATACGCAGTATTTT.

CDR3 region: CASSESRSVWTEAFF. CDR3 DNA sequence: TGTGCCAGCAGTGAAAGCAGGTCAGTATGGACTGAAGCTTTCTTT. This chain uses TRBV6-1 with TRBJ1-1; D not certain. Germline CDR1 reads MNHNS; CDR2 reads SASEGT. V shed 2 bases and J shed 5 bases, with 15 bases lying between them. The CDR3 is 15 amino acids.

The V gene is TRBV5-1, the J gene TRBJ2-3, with TRBD1 matching 8 bases. V lost 3 bases, J lost 5 bases, and 5 bases stayed unmatched. The CDR3 is made up of 14 amino acids. The V gene's germline CDR1 is SGHRS and CDR2 YFSETQ. The CDR3: CASSWTGIGDTQYF. The CDR3 nucleotides are TGCGCCAGCAGCTGGACAGGGATTGGAGATACGCAGTATTTT. Drawing the rest from reference TRBV5-1 and TRBJ2-3, the complete variable domain is KAGVTQTPRYLIKTRGQQVTLSCSPISGHRSVSWYQQTPGQGLQFLFEYFSETQRNKGNFPGRFSGRQFSNSRSEMNVSTLELGDSALYLCASSWTGIGDTQYFGPGTRLTVL.

CDR3 DNA: TGTGCCAGCTCCGGACTCGGCGGACAGGCGTCCTACGAGCAGTACTTC. Amino acid sequence: CASSGLGGQASYEQYF. This sequence joins TRBV6-6 and TRBJ2-7; TRBD1 aligns across 7 bases. The CDR3 covers 16 residues. Germline V gene lookup returns CDR1 MNHNY and CDR2 SVGAGI (reference sequence). The junction had 14 bases not matched to a gene; V was cut back by 8 bases and J by 1 base.

This rearrangement joins TRBV4-3 to TRBJ1-2, with D possibly being TRBD1 (5 bases). The germline CDR1 and CDR2 sequences are LGHNA and YSLEER. Deletions cut 0 bases from V and 4 bases from J, with 12 bases between. The CDR3 extends over 15 amino acids. CDR3 residues: CASSQEAGTFYGYTF. The DNA for the CDR3 is TGCGCCAGCAGCCAAGAGGCAGGGACTTTCTATGGCTACACCTTC.